This passage covers 25 T cell receptor beta chains from one sample sequenced in a study of shared clonotypes between healthy human individuals. Profiled with immunoSEQ multiplex PCR; TCRdb holds only in-frame clones, not every one. The sample consists of about 1.1 million clones, approximately 80% of them appearing once. Sequenced material: memory CD4+ T cells from PBMCs. Sample subset: CD45RA-negative fraction. These receptors all come from a man in his late teens or twenties in good health. Some clones in this sample may be carry-over from other donors' samples.

The V and J genes are TRBV5-6 and TRBJ2-7; D is unclear. The germline V and J ends were trimmed by 0 bases and 3 bases, with 4 bases remaining between them. Germline lookup yields CDR1 SGHDT and CDR2 YYEEEE. There are 12 residues in the CDR3. The CDR3 DNA follows: TGTGCCAGCAGCTTGGTTCGCTACGAGCAGTACTTC. As protein: CASSLVRYEQYF.

About this clone: The likely explanation is a read error, given a far larger clone one base away. The chain recombines TRBV7-9 with TRBJ1-3; D remains unclear. Germline values: CDR1 SEHNR, CDR2 FQNEAQ (reference sequence). Trimming removed 2 bases from V and 4 bases from J, with 6 bases in between. CDR3 size: 13 residues. The CDR3 reads CASSLTPGNTIYF. As DNA, the CDR3 is TGTGCCAGCAGCTTAACCCCCGGAAACACCATATATTTT. The variable domain in full, with the rest retrieved from reference TRBV7-9 and TRBJ1-3, is DTGVSQNPRHKITKRGQNVTFRCDPISEHNRLYWYRQTLGQGPEFLTYFQNEAQLEKSRLLSDRFSAERPKGSFSTLEIQRTEQGDSAMYLCASSLTPGNTIYFGEGSWLTVV.

In regard to this clone: The sample has other DNA sequences that encode this CDR3 too. The J gene is TRBJ1-1, the V gene TRBV6-4; maybe TRBD1 (5 bases). In germline, CDR1 is MRHNA, CDR2 SNTAGT. This CDR3 has 13 residues. Deletions cut 5 bases from V and 5 bases from J, with 12 bases between. The CDR3 sequence: CASSYQGGTEAFF. For the CDR3, the DNA is TGTGCCAGCAGTTACCAGGGAGGAACTGAAGCTTTCTTT.

The chain uses TRBV5-1 and TRBJ1-3; perhaps TRBD1 as D (6 bases). The V gene's germline CDR1 is SGHRS and CDR2 YFSETQ. The V end lost 1 base, the J end lost 4 bases, and 12 bases lay between the germline ends. The CDR3 covers 15 residues. CDR3 DNA: TGCGCCAGCAGCTTGATCGGGGGCGCGGGAAACACCATATATTTT. Translation gives CASSLIGGAGNTIYF.

Regarding this clone: This sample also contains other DNA sequences that code for the same CDR3. The chain carries TRBV28 and TRBJ1-5; D is unclear. V shed 7 bases and J shed 0 bases, with 4 bases lying between them. There are 12 residues in the CDR3. Looked up from germline, CDR1 is MDHEN and CDR2 is SYDVKM. For the CDR3, the DNA is TGTGCCAGCACTTCTAGCAATCAGCCCCAGCATTTT. Residues: CASTSSNQPQHF.

The chain links TRBV6-5 to TRBJ1-5; D is unresolved. The V gene lost 5 bases and the J gene lost 1 base, with 12 bases spanning the gap. Germline lookup yields CDR1 MNHEY and CDR2 SVGAGI. The CDR3 loop spans 15 amino acids. CDR3 DNA: TGTGCCAGCAGTCCCAAAGGGCTAAGCAATCAGCCCCAGCATTTT. Translated: CASSPKGLSNQPQHF.

This clone showed up just a few times. The V call is TRBV25-1, the J call TRBJ2-5, with D possibly TRBD1 on 5 matching bases. The end of the DNA fits TRBJ2-7 better, so the J call may be wrong. The CDR3 runs to 14 residues. From germline, CDR1 is MGHDK and CDR2 SYGVNS. The CDR3 bases are TGTGCCAGCAGCTCAACCAGGGCCCCGTACGAGCAGTACTTC. This codes for CASSSTRAPYEQYF.

The chain has TRBV7-9 and TRBJ1-3; a possible D gene is TRBD1 (5 bases). The germline gives CDR1 SEHNR, CDR2 FQNEAQ (reference sequence). The CDR3 contains 15 residues. Trimming removed 3 bases from V and 0 bases from J, with 9 bases in between. This CDR3 is CASSFGGSSGNTIYF. The CDR3 nucleotides read TGTGCCAGCAGCTTTGGGGGGAGCTCTGGAAACACCATATATTTT.

The J gene is TRBJ2-6, the V gene TRBV5-4, with no clear D. Trimming took off 0 bases at V and 2 bases at J, with 9 bases between the two ends. Looked up from germline, CDR1 is SGHNT and CDR2 is YYREEE (reference sequence). The CDR3 runs to 16 residues. CDR3 DNA: TGTGCCAGCAGCTTGGATGCAGTCGCTGGGGCCAACGTCCTGACTTTC. Translating gives CASSLDAVAGANVLTF.

The J gene is TRBJ1-5, the V gene TRBV7-9; D ambiguous. Germline assignment: CDR1 SEHNR and CDR2 FQNEAQ (reference sequence). Trimming took 5 bases from V and 2 from J, leaving 10 bases between them. The CDR3 is 14 residues long. The CDR3 is CASSQLYGNQPQHF. CDR3 nucleotides: TGTGCCAGCAGCCAACTTTACGGCAATCAGCCCCAGCATTTT. Together with reference TRBV7-9 and TRBJ1-5, the CDR3 gives the full variable domain: DTGVSQNPRHKITKRGQNVTFRCDPISEHNRLYWYRQTLGQGPEFLTYFQNEAQLEKSRLLSDRFSAERPKGSFSTLEIQRTEQGDSAMYLCASSQLYGNQPQHFGDGTRLSIL.

The CDR3, as DNA: TGTGCCAGCAGCGTCCGGGAGGGAGCAGATACGCAGTATTTT. It translates to CASSVREGADTQYF. The V gene is TRBV6-4, the J gene TRBJ2-3; 8 bases fit TRBD2. The CDR3 has 14 amino acids. Looked up from germline, CDR1 is MRHNA and CDR2 is SNTAGT. Trimming removed 6 bases from V and 4 bases from J; junction bases left unmatched: 6.

The chain joins TRBV5-1 to TRBJ2-3; 9 nucleotides agree with TRBD2. V lost 0 bases, J lost 9 bases, and 8 bases stayed unmatched. Per the germline V gene, CDR1 is SGHRS and CDR2 is YFSETQ. The CDR3 runs to 15 residues. The CDR3 DNA reads TGCGCCAGCAGCTTGGATGGTAGCGGGAGTGCAACGCAGTATTTT. Translation: CASSLDGSGSATQYF.

A remark on this clone: A much more abundant neighbour one base away suggests this may be a read error. Likely a read error: the CDR3 ends without its conserved phenylalanine or tryptophan. The CDR3 DNA sequence: TGTGCCACCCTGGGGCAGGGGAAAAACATTCAGTACCTC. Translation gives CATLGQGKNIQYL. This chain uses TRBV28 with TRBJ2-4; D might be TRBD1 (6 bases). Germline V CDR1 and CDR2: MDHEN, SYDVKM. V was cut by 10 bases and J by 4 bases, with 14 bases left in between. The CDR3 is made up of 13 amino acids.

This clone was seen only once. Distinct nucleotide sequences in the sample also encode this CDR3. The gene calls are TRBV30 and TRBJ2-3; 9 nucleotides align to TRBD2. CDR1 and CDR2 (germline): GTSNPN, SVGIG (reference sequence). CDR3 size: 15 residues. V shed 0 bases, J shed 4 bases, and the junction held 5 bases outside the gene matches. The CDR3 DNA reads TGTGCCTGGAGTGTCCCGGGCGGGAGGGCAGATACGCAGTATTTT. Residues: CAWSVPGGRADTQYF.

This clone was detected a few times. The same CDR3 can be traced to other DNA sequences in this sample. This chain uses TRBV28 with TRBJ1-2; D is unclear. The V gene's germline CDR1 is MDHEN and CDR2 SYDVKM. CDR3 length: 12 residues. The ends were cut back, 5 bases at V and 4 bases at J, with 8 bases in the middle. CDR3 loop: CASSLVGYGYTF. Here the CDR3 DNA reads TGTGCCAGCAGTCTCGTGGGCTATGGCTACACCTTC.

The rearrangement links TRBV5-4 to TRBJ2-2; D uncertain. The CDR3 spans 15 residues. The germline gives CDR1 SGHNT, CDR2 YYREEE (reference sequence). Trimming took 0 bases from V and 7 from J, leaving 13 bases between them. The CDR3 here is CASSLAGQVGGELFF. The CDR3 region has the DNA TGTGCCAGCAGCTTGGCCGGGCAGGTGGGCGGGGAGCTGTTTTTT.

V gene TRBV28 combines with J gene TRBJ2-1; 12 nucleotides match TRBD1. Germline V lookup: CDR1 MDHEN, CDR2 SYDVKM. V was clipped by 5 bases and J by 8 bases; unmatched bases: 10. This CDR3 has 16 amino acids. In nucleotides, the CDR3 is TGTGCCAGCAGTCTTAGCACCGGGACAGGGGGCGATGAGCAGTTCTTC. Its protein is CASSLSTGTGGDEQFF.

The chain couples TRBV15 to TRBJ1-5, with 7 bases identical to TRBD1. The germline V gene encodes CDR1 LNHNV and CDR2 YYDKDF (reference sequence). This CDR3 comprises 15 residues. J was trimmed by 3 bases and V by 4 bases; bases with no gene match: 6. The CDR3 coding sequence is TGTGCCACCAGCACAGACAGGGCTTACAATCAGCCCCAGCATTTT. It codes for CATSTDRAYNQPQHF.

Note on this clone: A far larger clone is off by one base, so a read error is likely. CDR3 in amino acids: CASRLQETQYF. CDR3 coding DNA: TGTGCCAGCAGATTACAAGAGACCCAGTACTTC. The chain recombines TRBV7-8 with TRBJ2-5, with unresolved D. The CDR3 has 11 residues. With 6 bases removed from V and 2 bases from J, the gap between germline ends came to 4 bases. Looked up from germline, CDR1 is SGHVS and CDR2 is FQNEAQ.

This chain connects TRBV28 to TRBJ2-5, with D unclear. This CDR3 spans 13 amino acids. With 5 bases removed from V and 7 bases from J, the gap between germline ends came to 14 bases. Germline V gene lookup returns CDR1 MDHEN and CDR2 SYDVKM. CDR3 loop: CASSPEAWGTQYF. The DNA of the CDR3 is TGTGCCAGCAGTCCAGAGGCATGGGGGACCCAGTACTTC.

The chain uses TRBV28 and TRBJ2-6; a possible D gene is TRBD1 (6 bases). V was pared by 6 bases and J by 2 bases, with 23 bases between. This CDR3 is 19 amino acids long. Germline-derived CDR1 and CDR2 are MDHEN and SYDVKM. CDR3 sequence reads: CASRGEPGQTGTGANVLTF. CDR3 coding DNA: TGTGCCAGCAGGGGAGAACCAGGACAGACCGGCACTGGGGCCAACGTCCTGACTTTC.

Worth noting for this clone: This sample includes further DNA sequences coding for the same CDR3. The V call is TRBV2, the J call TRBJ2-7, with TRBD1 identical over 8 bases. CDR3 size: 14 residues. Germline values: CDR1 SNHLY, CDR2 FYNNEI. V shed 3 bases, J shed 3 bases, and the junction held 4 bases outside the gene matches. Here the CDR3 DNA reads TGTGCCAGCAGTGACCAGGGGGCACTCTACGAGCAGTACTTC. Protein: CASSDQGALYEQYF. The whole variable domain, filled in from reference TRBV2 and TRBJ2-7, reads EPEVTQTPSHQVTQMGQEVILRCVPISNHLYFYWYRQILGQKVEFLVSFYNNEISEKSEIFDDQFSVERPDGSNFTLKIRSTKLEDSAMYFCASSDQGALYEQYFGPGTRLTVT.

This chain links TRBV4-2 with TRBJ2-3; 11 nucleotides match TRBD2. The CDR3 has 17 residues. J lost 2 bases, V lost 1 base, and 5 bases had no gene match. The V gene's germline CDR1 is LGHNA and CDR2 YNFKEQ. In DNA, the CDR3 is TGTGCCAGCAGCCAAGGTTTAGCGGGAGGGCCCACAGATACGCAGTATTTT. Its translation is CASSQGLAGGPTDTQYF.

This rearrangement joins TRBV2 to TRBJ1-5, with D perhaps matching TRBD1 (6 bases). The V gene's germline CDR1 is SNHLY and CDR2 FYNNEI. This CDR3 comprises 13 residues. V dropped 8 bases and J dropped 7 bases, with 15 bases sitting between them. CDR3 amino acids: CASEYTGGQPQHF. DNA for the CDR3: TGTGCCAGCGAATATACGGGGGGCCAGCCCCAGCATTTT.

This clone occurred many times. Other DNA sequences within the sample encode an identical CDR3. J is TRBJ1-1 and V is TRBV29-1; possible D gene TRBD1, 6 bases. The CDR3 has 12 residues. Germline V lookup: CDR1 SQVTM, CDR2 ANQGSEA. The V end was cut by 6 bases, the J end by 1 base, with 9 bases between. Written as DNA, the CDR3 is TGCAGCGTACGGGACACGAACACTGAAGCTTTCTTT. This gives the protein CSVRDTNTEAFF.